This TCR beta chain came from a study of T-cell reconstitution after alpha-beta-depleted transplantation in children listed by TCRdb under 2016. For the wider study: Using TCR repertoire profiling, the study quantitatively followed how T-cell immune reconstitution unfolded in children after TCRalphabeta/CD19-depleted allogeneic hematopoietic cell transplantation.

As encoded in the germline V gene (reference sequence), CDR1 is DFQATT while CDR2 is SNEGSKA. Measured from the cysteine to the phenylalanine, the CDR3 is 15 residues long. The kept DNA is CDR3 alone, 45 bases in frame from the first base. Here V drops 0 bases and J drops 9 bases, and the junction holds 13 bases not matched to any gene. The library was obtained by PCR. Data came from an Illumina HiSeq 2500. Molecular barcoding was employed in the preparation of TCR libraries, with unique molecular identifiers being used to normalize TCRbeta repertoire quantification. TCRdb reprocessing: public reads trimmed at Q25 with fastp, clones called with MiXCR, in-frame beta chains kept. Entries are consolidated by CDR3 protein sequence, retaining the most common genes and DNA. Counted in this sample were a few hundred thousand distinct CDR3 sequences; roughly 10% of them appeared once. The biggest ten clones account for 4.5% to 7% of the sample.

This clonotype was detected only a few times. Its antigen is currently not known. Base qualities are not recorded, but no much larger clone differs from it by a single base. Sequenced material: PBMCs from the stem cell graft donor, taken from the stem cell graft. The receptor was isolated from a human donor who donated a stem cell graft to a child with acute myeloid leukemia. Rearrangement joined TRBV20-1 to TRBJ2-5; TRBD2 fits 7 bases in the junction. The DNA sequence reads TGCAGTGCTAGAGATCAACCGGCACTAGCGTCTCCCCAGTACTTC. Its amino acids are CSARDQPALASPQYF.